This TCR beta chain is from a study of T cell clones after liver transplantation. The CDR3 runs 12 residues. V lost 8 bases to trimming and J lost 6 bases; unmatched junction nucleotides: 3. Looked up from germline, CDR1 is MDHEN and CDR2 is SYDVKM. Data came from immunoSEQ multiplex PCR; TCRdb stores just in-frame clones and leaves some out. There are some 15,000 clones in the sample; around 90% occur only once, and 40% to 50% lies in the top ten. The sample consisted of CD8+ T cells from blood, taken before liver transplant. V usage is TRBV28 and J usage is TRBJ1-5, with TRBD1 identical over 8 bases. The source of this sequence is a human donor who received a liver transplant. CDR3 DNA: TGTGCCAGCGGACAGGGTGGTCAGCCCCAGCATTTT. Protein: CASGQGGQPQHF. The full variable domain, rest sourced from reference TRBV28 and TRBJ1-5, is DVKVTQSSRYLVKRTGEKVFLECVQDMDHENMFWYRQDPGLGLRLIYFSYDVKMKEKGDIPEGYSVSREKKERFSLILESASTNQTSMYLCASGQGGQPQHFGDGTRLSIL.